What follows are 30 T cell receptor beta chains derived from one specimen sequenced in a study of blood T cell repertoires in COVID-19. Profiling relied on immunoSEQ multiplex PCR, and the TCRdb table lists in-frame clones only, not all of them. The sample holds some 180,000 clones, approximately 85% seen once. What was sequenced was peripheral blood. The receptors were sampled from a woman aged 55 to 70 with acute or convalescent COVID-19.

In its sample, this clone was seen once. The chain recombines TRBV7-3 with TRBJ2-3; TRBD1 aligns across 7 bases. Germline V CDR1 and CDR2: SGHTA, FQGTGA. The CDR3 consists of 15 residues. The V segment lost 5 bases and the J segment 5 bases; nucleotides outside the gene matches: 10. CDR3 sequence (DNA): TGTGCCAGCAGCAGACGGGCGTCAGGGGGAGATACGCAGTATTTT. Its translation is CASSRRASGGDTQYF. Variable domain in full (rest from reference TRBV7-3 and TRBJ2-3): GAGVSQTPSNKVTEKGKYVELRCDPISGHTALYWYRQSLGQGPEFLIYFQGTGAADDSGLPNDRFFAVRPEGSVSTLKIQRTERGDSAVYLCASSRRASGGDTQYFGPGTRLTVL.

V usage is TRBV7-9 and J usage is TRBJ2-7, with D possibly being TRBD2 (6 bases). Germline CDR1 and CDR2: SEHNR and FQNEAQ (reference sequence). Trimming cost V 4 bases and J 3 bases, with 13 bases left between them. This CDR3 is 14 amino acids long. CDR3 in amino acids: CASSSSLANYEQYF. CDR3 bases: TGTGCCAGCAGCTCGAGCCTAGCGAACTACGAGCAGTACTTC.

CDR3 sequence (DNA): TGTGCCAGCAGCCCCAGTCCTAACTATGGCTACACCTTC. Protein sequence: CASSPSPNYGYTF. The chain has TRBV27 and TRBJ1-2; no definite D call. The CDR3 runs 13 residues. Trimming pared 6 bases from V and 0 bases from J, leaving 8 bases between. Germline V gives CDR1 MNHEY, CDR2 SMNVEV (reference sequence).

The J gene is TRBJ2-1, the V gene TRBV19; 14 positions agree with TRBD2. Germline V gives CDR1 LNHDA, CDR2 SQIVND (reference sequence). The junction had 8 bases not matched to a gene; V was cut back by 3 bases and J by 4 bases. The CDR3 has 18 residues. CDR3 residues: CASSMGQGTSGSYNEQFF. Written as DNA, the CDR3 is TGTGCCAGTAGTATGGGACAGGGGACTAGCGGGAGTTACAATGAGCAGTTCTTC. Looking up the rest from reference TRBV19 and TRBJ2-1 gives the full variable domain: DGGITQSPKYLFRKEGQNVTLSCEQNLNHDAMYWYRQDPGQGLRLIYYSQIVNDFQKGDIAEGYSVSREKKESFPLTVTSAQKNPTAFYLCASSMGQGTSGSYNEQFFGPGTRLTVL.

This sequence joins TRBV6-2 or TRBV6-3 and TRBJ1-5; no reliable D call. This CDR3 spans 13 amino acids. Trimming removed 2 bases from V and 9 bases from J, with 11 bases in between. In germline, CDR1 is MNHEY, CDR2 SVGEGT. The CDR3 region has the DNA TGTGCCAGCAGTTACCCCCCCGAGGGGCCCCAGCATTTT. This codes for CASSYPPEGPQHF.

CDR3: CASSLESGRWETQYF. CDR3 DNA: TGTGCCAGCAGCTTAGAGAGCGGGAGGTGGGAGACCCAGTACTTC. The V and J genes are TRBV7-8 and TRBJ2-5, with 9 bases lining up with TRBD2. This CDR3 comprises 15 residues. J lost 5 bases, V lost 1 base, and 5 bases had no gene match. CDR1 is SGHVS and CDR2 is FQNEAQ in the germline V gene.

The CDR3 DNA follows: TGTGCCAGCAGTGAGGAGGCACCGGGACTAGCGGGACTTGGCGAGCAGTACGTC. Its protein is CASSEEAPGLAGLGEQYV. This rearrangement joins TRBV6-1 to TRBJ2-7, with 13 bases identical to TRBD2. Germline CDR1 reads MNHNS; CDR2 reads SASEGT. Germline trimming cut 3 bases from V and 6 bases from J; bases unmatched to any gene: 14. CDR3 length: 18 residues.

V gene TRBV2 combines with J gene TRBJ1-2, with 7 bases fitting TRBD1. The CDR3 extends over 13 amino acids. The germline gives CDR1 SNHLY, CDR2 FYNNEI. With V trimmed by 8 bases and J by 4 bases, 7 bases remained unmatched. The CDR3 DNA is TGTGCCAGCCAAGGACAGGTCGGCTATGGCTACACCTTC. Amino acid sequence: CASQGQVGYGYTF. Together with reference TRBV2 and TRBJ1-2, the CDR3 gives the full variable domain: EPEVTQTPSHQVTQMGQEVILRCVPISNHLYFYWYRQILGQKVEFLVSFYNNEISEKSEIFDDQFSVERPDGSNFTLKIRSTKLEDSAMYFCASQGQVGYGYTFGSGTRLTVV.

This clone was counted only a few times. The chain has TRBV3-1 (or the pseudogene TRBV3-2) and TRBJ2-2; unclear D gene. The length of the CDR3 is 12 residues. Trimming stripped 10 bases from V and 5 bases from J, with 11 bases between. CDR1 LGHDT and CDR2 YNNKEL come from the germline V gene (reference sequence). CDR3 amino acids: CATATETGELFF. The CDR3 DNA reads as TGTGCCACCGCTACGGAGACCGGGGAGCTGTTTTTT.

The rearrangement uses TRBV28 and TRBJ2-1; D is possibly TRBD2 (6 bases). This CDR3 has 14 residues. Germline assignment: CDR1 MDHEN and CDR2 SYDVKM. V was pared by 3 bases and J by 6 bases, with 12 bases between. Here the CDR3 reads CASSLQTAGNEQFF. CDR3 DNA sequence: TGTGCCAGCAGTTTGCAAACAGCGGGCAATGAGCAGTTCTTC.

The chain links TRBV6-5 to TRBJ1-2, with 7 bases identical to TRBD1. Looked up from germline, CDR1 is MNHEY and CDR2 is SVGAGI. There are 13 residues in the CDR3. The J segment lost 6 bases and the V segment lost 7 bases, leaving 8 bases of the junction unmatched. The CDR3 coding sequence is TGTGCCAGCAATCAAGGGGGCGGGAATGGCTACACCTTC. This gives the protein CASNQGGGNGYTF.

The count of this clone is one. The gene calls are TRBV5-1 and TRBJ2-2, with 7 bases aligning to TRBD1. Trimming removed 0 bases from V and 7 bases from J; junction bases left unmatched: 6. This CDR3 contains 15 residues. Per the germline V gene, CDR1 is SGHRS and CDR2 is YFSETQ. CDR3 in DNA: TGCGCCAGCAGCTTGGAGACAGGGAGTCGCGGGGAGCTGTTTTTT. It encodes CASSLETGSRGELFF.

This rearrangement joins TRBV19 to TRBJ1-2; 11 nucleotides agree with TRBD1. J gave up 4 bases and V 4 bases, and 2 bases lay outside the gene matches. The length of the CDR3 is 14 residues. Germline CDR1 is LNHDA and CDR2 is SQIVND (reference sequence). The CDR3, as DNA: TGTGCCAGTAGTACGGGGACAGGGGGCTATGGCTACACCTTC. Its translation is CASSTGTGGYGYTF.

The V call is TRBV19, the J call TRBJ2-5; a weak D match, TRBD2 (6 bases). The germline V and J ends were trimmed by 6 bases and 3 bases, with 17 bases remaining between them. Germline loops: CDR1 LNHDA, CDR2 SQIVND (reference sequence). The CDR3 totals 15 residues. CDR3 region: CASSSQGRTEETQYF. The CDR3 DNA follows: TGTGCCAGTAGCTCCCAAGGGAGGACCGAAGAGACCCAGTACTTC.

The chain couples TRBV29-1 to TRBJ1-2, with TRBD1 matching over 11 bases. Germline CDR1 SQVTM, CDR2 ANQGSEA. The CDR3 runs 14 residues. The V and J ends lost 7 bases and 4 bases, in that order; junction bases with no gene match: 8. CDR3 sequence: CSGRTGGVRYGYTF. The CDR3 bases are TGCAGCGGAAGGACAGGGGGCGTCCGCTATGGCTACACCTTC.

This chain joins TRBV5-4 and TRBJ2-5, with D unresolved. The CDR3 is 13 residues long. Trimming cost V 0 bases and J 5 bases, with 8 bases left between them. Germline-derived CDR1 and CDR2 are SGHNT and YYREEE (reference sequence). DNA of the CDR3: TGTGCCAGCAGCTTGGGGGCCGTCGAGACCCAGTACTTC. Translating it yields CASSLGAVETQYF.

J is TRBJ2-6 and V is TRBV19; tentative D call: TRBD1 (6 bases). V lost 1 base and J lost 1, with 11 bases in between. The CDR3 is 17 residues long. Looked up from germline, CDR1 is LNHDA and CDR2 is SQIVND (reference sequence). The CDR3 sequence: CASSIVFTGSGANVLTF. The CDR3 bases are TGTGCCAGTAGTATAGTTTTCACAGGGTCTGGGGCCAACGTCCTGACTTTC.

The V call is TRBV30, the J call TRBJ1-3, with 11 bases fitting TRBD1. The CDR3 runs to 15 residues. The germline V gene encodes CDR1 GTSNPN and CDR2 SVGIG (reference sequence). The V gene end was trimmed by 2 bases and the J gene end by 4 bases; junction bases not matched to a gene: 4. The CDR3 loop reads CAWSSDRGPGNTIYF. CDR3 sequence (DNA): TGTGCCTGGAGTTCGGACAGGGGGCCAGGAAACACCATATATTTT.

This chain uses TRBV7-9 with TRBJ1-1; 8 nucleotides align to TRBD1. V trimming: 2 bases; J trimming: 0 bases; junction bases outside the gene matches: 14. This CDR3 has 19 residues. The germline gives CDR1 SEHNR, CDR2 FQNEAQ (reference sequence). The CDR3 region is CASSLLFDRGGFMNTEAFF. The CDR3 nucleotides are TGTGCCAGCAGCTTACTTTTCGACAGGGGAGGATTCATGAACACTGAAGCTTTCTTT.

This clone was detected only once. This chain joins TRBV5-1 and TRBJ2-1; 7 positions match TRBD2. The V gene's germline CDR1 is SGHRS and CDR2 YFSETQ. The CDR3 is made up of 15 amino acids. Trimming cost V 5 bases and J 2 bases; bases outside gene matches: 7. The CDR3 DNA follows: TGCGCCAGCAGTCTTCTAGCGGAACCCTACAATGAGCAGTTCTTC. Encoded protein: CASSLLAEPYNEQFF.

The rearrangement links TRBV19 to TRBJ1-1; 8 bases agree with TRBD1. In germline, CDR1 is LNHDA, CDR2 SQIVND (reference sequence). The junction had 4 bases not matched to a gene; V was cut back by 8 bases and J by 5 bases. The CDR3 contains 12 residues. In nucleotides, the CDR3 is TGTGCCAGTGACAGGGGAGAGACTGAAGCTTTCTTT. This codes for CASDRGETEAFF. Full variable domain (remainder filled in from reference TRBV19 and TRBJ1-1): DGGITQSPKYLFRKEGQNVTLSCEQNLNHDAMYWYRQDPGQGLRLIYYSQIVNDFQKGDIAEGYSVSREKKESFPLTVTSAQKNPTAFYLCASDRGETEAFFGQGTRLTVV.

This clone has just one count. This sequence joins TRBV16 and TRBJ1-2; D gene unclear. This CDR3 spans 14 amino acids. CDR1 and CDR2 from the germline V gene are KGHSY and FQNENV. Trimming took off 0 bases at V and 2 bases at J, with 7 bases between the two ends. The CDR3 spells CASSQSAPNYGYTF. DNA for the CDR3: TGTGCCAGCAGCCAATCGGCTCCAAACTATGGCTACACCTTC.

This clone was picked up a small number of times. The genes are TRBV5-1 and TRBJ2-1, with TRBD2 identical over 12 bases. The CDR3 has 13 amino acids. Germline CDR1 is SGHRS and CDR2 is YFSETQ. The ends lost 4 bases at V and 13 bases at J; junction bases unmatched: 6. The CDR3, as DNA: TGCGCCAGCAGCCTCTGGACTAGCGGGGAACAGTTCTTC. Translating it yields CASSLWTSGEQFF.

CDR3 residues: CASSWTPAGGETQYF. The CDR3 DNA sequence: TGTGCCAGCAGCTGGACCCCAGCGGGAGGAGAGACCCAGTACTTC. The gene calls are TRBV5-4 and TRBJ2-5; 9 bases line up with TRBD2. This CDR3 has 15 amino acids. Germline-derived CDR1 and CDR2 are SGHNT and YYREEE (reference sequence). Trimming at V came to 3 bases and at J to 4 bases, leaving 7 bases not matched to a gene.

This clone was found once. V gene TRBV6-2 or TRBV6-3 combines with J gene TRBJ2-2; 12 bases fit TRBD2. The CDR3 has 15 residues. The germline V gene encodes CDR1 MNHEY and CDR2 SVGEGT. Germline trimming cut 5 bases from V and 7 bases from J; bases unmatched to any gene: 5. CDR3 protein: CASSRTSGEFGELFF. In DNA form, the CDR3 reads TGTGCCAGCAGTAGGACTAGCGGGGAGTTCGGGGAGCTGTTTTTT.

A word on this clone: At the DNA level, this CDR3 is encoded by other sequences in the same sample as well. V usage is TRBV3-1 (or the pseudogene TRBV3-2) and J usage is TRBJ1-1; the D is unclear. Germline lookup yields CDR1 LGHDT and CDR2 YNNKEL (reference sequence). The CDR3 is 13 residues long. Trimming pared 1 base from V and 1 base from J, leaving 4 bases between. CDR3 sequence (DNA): TGTGCCAGCAGCCAAGCAGGGAACACTGAAGCTTTCTTT. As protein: CASSQAGNTEAFF.

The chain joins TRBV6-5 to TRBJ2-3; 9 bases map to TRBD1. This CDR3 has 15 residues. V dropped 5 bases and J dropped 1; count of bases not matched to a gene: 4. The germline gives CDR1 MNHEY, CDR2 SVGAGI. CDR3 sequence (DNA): TGTGCCAGCAGTCCGGGACAGGGTCGCACAGATACGCAGTATTTT. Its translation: CASSPGQGRTDTQYF.

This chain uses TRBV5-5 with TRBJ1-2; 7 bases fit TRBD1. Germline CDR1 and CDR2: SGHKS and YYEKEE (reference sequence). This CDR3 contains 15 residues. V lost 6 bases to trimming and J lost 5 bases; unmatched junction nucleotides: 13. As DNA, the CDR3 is TGTGCCAGCAACCCCGGCCCGACAGGGAGGTATGGCTACACCTTC. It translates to CASNPGPTGRYGYTF.

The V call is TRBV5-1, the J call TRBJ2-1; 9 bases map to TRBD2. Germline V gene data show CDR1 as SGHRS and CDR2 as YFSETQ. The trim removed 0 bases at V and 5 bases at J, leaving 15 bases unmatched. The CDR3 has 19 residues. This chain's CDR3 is CASSLEVSGRLQPNNEQFF. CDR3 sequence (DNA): TGCGCCAGCAGCTTGGAGGTGAGCGGGAGGTTGCAACCCAACAATGAGCAGTTCTTC. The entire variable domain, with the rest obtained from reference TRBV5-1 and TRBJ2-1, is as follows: KAGVTQTPRYLIKTRGQQVTLSCSPISGHRSVSWYQQTPGQGLQFLFEYFSETQRNKGNFPGRFSGRQFSNSRSEMNVSTLELGDSALYLCASSLEVSGRLQPNNEQFFGPGTRLTVL.

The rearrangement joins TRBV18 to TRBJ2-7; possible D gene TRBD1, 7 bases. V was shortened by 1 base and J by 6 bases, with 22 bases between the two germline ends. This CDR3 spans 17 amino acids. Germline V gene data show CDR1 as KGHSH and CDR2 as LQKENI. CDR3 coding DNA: TGTGCCAGCTCACCACTGGGCTCAGGGGGAGGCTTAGGCGAGCAGTACTTC. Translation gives CASSPLGSGGGLGEQYF. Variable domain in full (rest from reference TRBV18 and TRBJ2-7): NAGVMQNPRHLVRRRGQEARLRCSPMKGHSHVYWYRQLPEEGLKFMVYLQKENIIDESGMPKERFSAEFPKEGPSILRIQQVVRGDSAAYFCASSPLGSGGGLGEQYFGPGTRLTVT.